The entry below describes one T cell receptor beta chain. Its antigen remains unknown. The record originates from a study of shared clonotypes between healthy human individuals. The junction had 8 bases not matched to a gene; V was cut back by 0 bases and J by 4 bases. Germline assignment: CDR1 MNHEY and CDR2 SMNVEV (reference sequence). This CDR3 has 16 amino acids. Terminally differentiated effector memory CD45RA+ cells were left out of the naive CD8 fraction, which was CD45RO-negative and positively selected for CCR7. Study-wide results and caveats: Clonotypes which were not shared had lower generation probabilities than clonotypes that all four donors shared.

Sorted subsets were amplified in replicate PCRs using around 220 ng DNA, some 31,000 T cell genomes. The assay was immunoSEQ multiplex PCR, and TCRdb's table has in-frame clones only and misses some. This table holds more than 2 million clones, over 85% found once. The sample was naive CD8+ T cells from PBMCs. This clonotype was obtained from a man aged 18 to 29 in good health. Some clones in this sample may be carry-over from other donors' samples. The V gene is TRBV27, the J gene TRBJ1-1; 7 nucleotides line up with TRBD1. CDR3 DNA: TGTGCCAGCAGTTTATCAGCTCGACAGGGCTCCACTGAAGCTTTCTTT. Encoded protein: CASSLSARQGSTEAFF.